This T cell receptor (beta chain) was identified in a study of cytomegalovirus exposure and HLA in healthy donors. Findings and limits, study-wide: Common viral pathogens (according to a later analysis) appeared linked to several of the most significant clusters.

V was clipped by 4 bases and J by 4 bases; unmatched bases: 9. This CDR3 region has 15 residues. Germline loops: CDR1 SQVTM, CDR2 ANQGSEA. In regard to this clone: Its antigen is as yet unknown.

A multiplex PCR was run with 60 Vbeta primers and 13 Jbeta primers. The method was immunoSEQ multiplex PCR; TCRdb's version includes in-frame clones alone and lacks a portion of them. This table has around 100,000 clones, about three quarters appearing once. The chain couples TRBV29-1 to TRBJ2-5; 10 bases are a match to TRBD2. The specimen sequenced was PBMCs. The receptor was isolated from a man in his forties or fifties in good health and CMV-seronegative. DNA of the CDR3: TGCAGCGTTGCCTGGGCTAGCGGGGGCCTAGAGACCCAGTACTTC. It translates to CSVAWASGGLETQYF.